This TCR beta chain was observed in a study of PD-L1 blockade in urothelial cancer. Produced via immunoSEQ multiplex PCR; TCRdb's table is partial and in-frame only. Of tens of thousands of clones listed, about 83% are singletons. Time point defined: pretreatment peripheral blood. Diagnoses among patients were locally advanced or metastatic urothelial carcinoma. The source was PBMCs, collected around atezolizumab (anti-PD-L1) treatment. The receptor was derived from a woman aged 60 to 75 with urothelial cancer.

The CDR3 region is CASRQGARNTEAFF. The CDR3 region has the DNA TGCGCCAGCAGGCAGGGGGCCCGGAACACTGAAGCTTTCTTT. V gene TRBV5-1 combines with J gene TRBJ1-1, with 8 bases aligning to TRBD1. This CDR3 comprises 14 residues. J gave up 1 base and V 5 bases, and 4 bases lay outside the gene matches. Germline V gives CDR1 SGHRS, CDR2 YFSETQ.